This TCR beta chain was identified in a study of blood T cells in healthy people across ages. Study-wide context: Capture by template switching was about one barcoded beta molecule per two T cells.

This clonotype was observed a handful of times. Antigen specificity is unknown. CDR3 size: 13 residues. The V end lost 8 bases, the J end lost 3 bases, and 11 bases lay between the germline ends. Study outcomes and limitations: Versus aged donors, long-lived donors had higher diversity and more naive CD4+ cells.

Primers used in a second PCR of about 6 to 11 cycles were a sample-barcoded 5' primer and a J-beta primer mix. TCRdb passed the 5' RACE reads through MiXCR, listing each CDR3 protein once. This sample has 600,000 or so distinct CDR3 sequences, with around 21% found just once. This TCR came from an older man in good health. The V gene is TRBV12-3 or TRBV12-4, the J gene TRBJ2-1, with D possibly being TRBD2 (6 bases). Sequencing was done on a sample of blood. In DNA, the CDR3 is TGTGCCAGCGCGGAGGGTAGCTACAATGAGCAGTTCTTC. Its translation: CASAEGSYNEQFF.